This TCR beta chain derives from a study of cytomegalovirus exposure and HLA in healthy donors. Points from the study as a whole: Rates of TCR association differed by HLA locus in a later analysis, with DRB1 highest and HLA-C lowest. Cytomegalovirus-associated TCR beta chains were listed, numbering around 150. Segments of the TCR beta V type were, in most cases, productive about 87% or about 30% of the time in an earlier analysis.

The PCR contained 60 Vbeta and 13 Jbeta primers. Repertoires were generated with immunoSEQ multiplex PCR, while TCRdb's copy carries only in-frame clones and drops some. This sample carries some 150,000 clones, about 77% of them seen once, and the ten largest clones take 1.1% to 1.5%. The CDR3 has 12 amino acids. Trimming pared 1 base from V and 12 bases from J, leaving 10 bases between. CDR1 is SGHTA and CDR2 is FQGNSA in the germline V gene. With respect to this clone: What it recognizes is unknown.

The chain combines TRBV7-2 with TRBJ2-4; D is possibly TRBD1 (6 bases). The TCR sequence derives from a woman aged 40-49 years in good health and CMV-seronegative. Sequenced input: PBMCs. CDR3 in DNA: TGTGCCAGCAGCTTAGTAGGGGGAGATCAGTACTTC. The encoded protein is CASSLVGGDQYF.